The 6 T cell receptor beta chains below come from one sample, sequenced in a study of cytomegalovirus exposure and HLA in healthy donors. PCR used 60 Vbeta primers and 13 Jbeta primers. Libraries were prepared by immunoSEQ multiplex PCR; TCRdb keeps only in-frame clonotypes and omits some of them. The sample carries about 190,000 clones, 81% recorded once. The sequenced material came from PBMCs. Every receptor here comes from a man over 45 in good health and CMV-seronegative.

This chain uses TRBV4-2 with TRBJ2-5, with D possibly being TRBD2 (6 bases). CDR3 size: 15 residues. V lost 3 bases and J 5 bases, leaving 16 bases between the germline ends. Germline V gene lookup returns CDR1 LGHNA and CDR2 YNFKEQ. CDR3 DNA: TGTGCCAGCAGCCAGGGGACTGGTGGGGGGGAGACCCAGTACTTC. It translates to CASSQGTGGGETQYF.

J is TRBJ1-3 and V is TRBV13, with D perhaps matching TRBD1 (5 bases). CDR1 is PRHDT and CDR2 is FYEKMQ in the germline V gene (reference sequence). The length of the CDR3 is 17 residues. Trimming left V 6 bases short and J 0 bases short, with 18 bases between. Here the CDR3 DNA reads TGTGCCAGCAGAATAAGGGGCAGGGCGATCTCTGGAAACACCATATATTTT. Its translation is CASRIRGRAISGNTIYF.

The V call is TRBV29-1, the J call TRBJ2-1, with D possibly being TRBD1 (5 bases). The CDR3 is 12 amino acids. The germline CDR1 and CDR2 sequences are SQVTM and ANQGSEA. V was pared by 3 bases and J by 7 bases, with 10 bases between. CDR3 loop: CSVEDTQNEQFF. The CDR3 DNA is TGCAGCGTTGAGGACACCCAGAATGAGCAGTTCTTC.

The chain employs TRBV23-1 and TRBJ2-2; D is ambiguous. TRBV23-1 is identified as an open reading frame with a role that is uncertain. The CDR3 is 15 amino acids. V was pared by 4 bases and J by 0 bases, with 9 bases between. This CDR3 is CASSLESTNTGELFF. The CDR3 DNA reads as TGCGCCAGCAGTCTGGAGAGTACGAACACCGGGGAGCTGTTTTTT.

CDR3 region: CASSALAGGTYNEQFF. The CDR3 DNA sequence: TGTGCCAGCAGCGCCTTAGCGGGGGGTACCTACAATGAGCAGTTCTTC. The chain carries TRBV9 and TRBJ2-1; 10 bases agree with TRBD2. Germline values: CDR1 SGDLS, CDR2 YYNGEE. This CDR3 spans 16 amino acids. V lost 3 bases to trimming and J lost 2 bases; unmatched junction nucleotides: 5.

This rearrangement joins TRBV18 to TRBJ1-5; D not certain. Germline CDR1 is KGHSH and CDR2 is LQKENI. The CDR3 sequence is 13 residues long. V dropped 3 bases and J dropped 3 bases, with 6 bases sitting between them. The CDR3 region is CASSPPYNQPQHF. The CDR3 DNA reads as TGTGCCAGCTCACCTCCTTACAATCAGCCCCAGCATTTT.